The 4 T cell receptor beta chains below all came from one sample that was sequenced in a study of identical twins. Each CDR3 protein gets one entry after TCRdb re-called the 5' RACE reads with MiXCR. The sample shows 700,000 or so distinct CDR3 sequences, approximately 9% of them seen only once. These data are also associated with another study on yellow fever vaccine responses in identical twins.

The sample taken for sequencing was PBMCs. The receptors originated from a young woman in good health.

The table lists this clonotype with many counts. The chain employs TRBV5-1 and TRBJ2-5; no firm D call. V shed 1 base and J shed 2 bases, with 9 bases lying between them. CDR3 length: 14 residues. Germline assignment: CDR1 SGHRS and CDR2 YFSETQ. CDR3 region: CASSLLQPQETQYF. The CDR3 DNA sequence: TGCGCCAGCAGCTTGCTCCAGCCACAAGAGACCCAGTACTTC.

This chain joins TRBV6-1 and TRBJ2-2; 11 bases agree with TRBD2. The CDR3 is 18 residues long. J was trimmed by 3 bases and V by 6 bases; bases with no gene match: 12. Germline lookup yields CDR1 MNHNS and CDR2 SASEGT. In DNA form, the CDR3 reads TGTGCCAGCAGGCCGCCTAGCGGGAGGAGGGGGGACACCGGGGAGCTGTTTTTT. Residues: CASRPPSGRRGDTGELFF.

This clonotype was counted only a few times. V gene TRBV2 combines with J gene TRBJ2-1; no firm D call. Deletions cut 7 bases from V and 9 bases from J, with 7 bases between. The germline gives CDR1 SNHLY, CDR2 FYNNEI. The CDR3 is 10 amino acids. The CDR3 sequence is CASISREQFF. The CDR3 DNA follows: TGTGCCAGCATATCCCGTGAGCAGTTCTTC.

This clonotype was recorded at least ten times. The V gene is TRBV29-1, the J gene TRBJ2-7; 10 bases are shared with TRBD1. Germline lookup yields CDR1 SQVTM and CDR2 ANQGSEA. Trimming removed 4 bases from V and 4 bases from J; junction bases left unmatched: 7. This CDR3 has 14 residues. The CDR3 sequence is CSVVGTGASYEQYF. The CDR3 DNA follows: TGCAGCGTTGTCGGGACAGGGGCCTCGTACGAGCAGTACTTC.